Sequencing of this T cell receptor beta chain was carried out in a study of vaccination and CD4 T cells after COVID-19 (dated by TCRdb to the early 2020s). About the full investigation: SARS-CoV-2 positivity had been established in the convalescent patients by nasal swab PCR, and mild disease was recorded in nine or ten of these patients and severe disease in one. Six males and four females were included in the convalescent cohort, with two Hispanic individuals, seven Caucasians, two Asians and one multiracial person represented. Participants received two doses of either the Pfizer-BioNTech BNT162b2 vaccine (n=8) or the Moderna mRNA-1273 vaccine (n=2). Post-COVID blood samples from convalescent patients were collected a median of 101 days after diagnosis, with a range of about 35 to 161 days. The time from the second vaccine dose to post-vaccine blood sampling had a median of roughly 70 days and ranged from roughly 13 to 241 days. For stimulating the cultures, overlapping spike peptide pools were used, derived from SARS-CoV-2 as well as from the common cold coronaviruses HCoV-NL63, HCoV-OC43 and HCoV-229E. Control cultures received a CEFX viral epitope pool as the positive control, an HIV-1 Nef peptide pool as the negative control, or no peptide. In ten to eleven COVID-19 convalescent patients and a handful of infection-naive healthy vaccine recipients, researchers compared the spike-specific CD4+ TCR repertoire from before mRNA vaccination with the repertoire from after. The full study reports these points: Nearly all vaccine-specific clones in convalescent patients (304 of 307) were mono-reactive for SARS-CoV-2 spike rather than cross-reactive with common cold coronaviruses. The median number of SARS-CoV-2-reactive clonotypes rose from around 22 after infection to around 40 after vaccination, but the change was not significant. Among convalescent patients, a median about 90% of the SARS-CoV-2-reactive clones seen after vaccination appeared only after vaccination, which suggests priming specific to the vaccine. The number of convalescent patients in the study was relatively small, and the study did not examine early timepoints following natural infection.

Read against the paper, the sample's treatment or condition label means: roughly nine-day PBMC culture with coronavirus spike peptide pools or control peptides (ViraFEST assay). To expand antigen-specific T cells with peptide pools and then pick out the expanded clonotypes through TCR sequencing, the study relied on the ViraFEST assay. Positive SARS-CoV-2 PCR tests in the convalescent patients dated from March to December 2020, before Alpha, Beta and Delta variants emerged in the United States. Each well held roughly 2.2 million PBMCs cultured in IMDM containing about 5% human AB serum and approximately 10 IU/ml IL-2, with around 9.2 ug/ml peptide pools added. On days 3 and 7, half of the culture medium was replaced with fresh IL-2-containing medium. Once the cells had been in culture for approximately 10 days, the EasySep CD4+ T cell isolation kit was used to isolate CD4+ T cells by negative selection. PBMCs were separated from whole blood using Ficoll-Paque Plus gradient centrifugation and then either used fresh or cryopreserved at -140C. Each culture condition was generally run in triplicate wells.

A note on this clonotype: No antigen is known for it. No much larger clone exists at a distance of one base, and base qualities are not known.

Receptor libraries were prepared by PCR. DNA from cultured CD4+ T cells underwent TCR sequencing with the Oncomine TCR Beta short-read assay at the Johns Hopkins FTIC core. Genomic DNA was extracted from the cultured CD4+ T cells with the QIAamp micro DNA kit. The Oncomine TCR Beta libraries from cultured CD4+ T cells were pooled using unique dual indexes and then sequenced on an Illumina iSeq 100. The authors' analysis ran thus. Non-productive sequences were removed, and CDR3s that did not start with C, did not end with F or W, or were shorter than 7 amino acids were discarded. The MANAFEST web application was used to identify antigen-specific clonotypes by comparing peptide-stimulated wells against reference wells and other culture wells. For a clone to be called positive, the clone needed an FDR below 0.05, an odds ratio above 5, and a productive frequency above 0.1% in at least two of three replicate wells. Cross-reactive clonotypes were defined as significantly expanded in both SARS-CoV-2 spike wells and at least one common cold coronavirus spike condition. Levenshtein distances (stringdist) and unrooted phylogenetic trees (ape) in R version 3.6.1 were used to assess CDR3 homology. The raw public data were reprocessed by TCRdb itself: fastp quality trimming at Q25, MiXCR clonotype calling, in-frame beta chains only. CDR3 protein duplicates are merged, each entry listing the most common genes and DNA. These V and J calls originate from TCRdb's pipeline instead of the authors' own analysis. A total of about 26,000 distinct CDR3 sequences appear in this sample, 50% to 75% of them only once. The ten top clones hold 4.5% to 6% of the sample.

The receptor was isolated from a human donor who had recovered from COVID-19. The specimen sequenced was CD4+ T cells from blood, cultured in vitro.

The nucleotide sequence reads TGTGCCAGCAGCTTAAAGGGAACGGGCTACGAGCAGTACTTC. Its translation is CASSLKGTGYEQYF. The chain links TRBV7-3 with TRBJ2-7, with no D gene named confidently. Trimming takes 1 base from V and 3 bases from J, and the germline ends sit 10 bases apart. The germline V gene encodes CDR1 SGHTA and CDR2 FQGTGA. The CDR3 has 14 amino acids, counting the end cysteine and phenylalanine. The entry retains the CDR3 DNA only, 42 bases that are in frame from base 1. Where the CDR3 stops, the reference TRBV7-3 and TRBJ2-7 genes take over; the full variable domain is GAGVSQTPSNKVTEKGKYVELRCDPISGHTALYWYRQSLGQGPEFLIYFQGTGAADDSGLPNDRFFAVRPEGSVSTLKIQRTERGDSAVYLCASSLKGTGYEQYFGPGTRLTVT.